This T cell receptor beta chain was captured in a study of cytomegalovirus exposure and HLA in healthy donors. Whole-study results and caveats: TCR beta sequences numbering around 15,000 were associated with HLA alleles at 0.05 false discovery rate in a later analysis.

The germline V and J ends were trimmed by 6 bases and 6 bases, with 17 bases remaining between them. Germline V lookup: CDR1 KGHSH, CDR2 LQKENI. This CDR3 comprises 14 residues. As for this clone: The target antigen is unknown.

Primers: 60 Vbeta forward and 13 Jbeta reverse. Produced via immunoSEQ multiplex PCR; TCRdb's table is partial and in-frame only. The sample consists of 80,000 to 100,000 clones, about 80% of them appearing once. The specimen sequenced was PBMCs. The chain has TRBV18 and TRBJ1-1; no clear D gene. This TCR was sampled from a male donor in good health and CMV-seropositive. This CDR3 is CASSLQEVIAEAFF. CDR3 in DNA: TGTGCCAGCTCCCTCCAGGAGGTTATTGCTGAAGCTTTCTTT.